This T cell receptor beta chain was profiled in a study of Tregs in tolerant kidney transplant recipients. Broader study findings: The most relevant donor-specific Treg TCRbeta repertoire apparently came from expansion with activated donor B cells. Biological reproducibility was not directly addressed, but technical replication error appeared minimal.

As regards this clone: The antigen is undetermined.

Some clones are missing from TCRdb's copy, which holds only in-frame ones; the method was immunoSEQ multiplex PCR. The sample has around 230,000 clones; more than 65% are singletons. From germline, CDR1 is SGHRS and CDR2 YFSETQ. CDR3 size: 16 residues. The germline V and J ends were trimmed by 1 base and 0 bases, with 11 bases remaining between them. CD4+CD25+CD127- Tregs, CD4+CD25- non-Tregs, CD4 and CD8 cells were sorted. What was sequenced was CD4+ T cells from blood. V and J are TRBV5-1 and TRBJ2-1; perhaps TRBD1 as D (5 bases). The clonotype originates from a human donor in good health. The DNA for the CDR3 is TGCGCCAGCAGCTTGACAGGTCCTCCCTCCTACAATGAGCAGTTCTTC. Amino acid sequence: CASSLTGPPSYNEQFF.